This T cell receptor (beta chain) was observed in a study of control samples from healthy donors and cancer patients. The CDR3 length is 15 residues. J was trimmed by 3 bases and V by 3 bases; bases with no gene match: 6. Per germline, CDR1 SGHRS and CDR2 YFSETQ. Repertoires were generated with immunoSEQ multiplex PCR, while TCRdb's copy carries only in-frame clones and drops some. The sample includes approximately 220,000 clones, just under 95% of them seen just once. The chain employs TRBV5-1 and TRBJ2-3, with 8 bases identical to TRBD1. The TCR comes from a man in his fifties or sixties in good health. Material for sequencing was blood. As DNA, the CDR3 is TGCGCCAGCAGCTCCGGACAGGGTAGAACAGATACGCAGTATTTT. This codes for CASSSGQGRTDTQYF.